Each of the 3 T cell receptor beta chains below was sequenced from the same sample in a study of T cell responses to AZD1222 COVID-19 vaccine. Method: immunoSEQ multiplex PCR; TCRdb's copy keeps in-frame clones and lacks some. This table holds 130,000 to 150,000 clones, over 85% found once. The sequencing here drew on peripheral blood, taken 28 days after the second AZD1222 dose. Every receptor here comes from an adult who received the AZD1222 COVID-19 vaccine.

A single count supports this clone. An end of the junction does not agree with germline; a read error may underlie this. The rearrangement joins TRBV12-3 or TRBV12-4 to TRBJ1-2, with D unclear. The CDR3 is 13 amino acids. The CDR3 DNA follows: TGTGCCAGCAGTCCTCGGAGGGAAAATGGGTACACCTTC. As protein: CASSPRRENGYTF.

The V and J genes are TRBV11-3 and TRBJ1-1; 10 positions match TRBD1. CDR3 size: 14 residues. V dropped 6 bases and J dropped 4; count of bases not matched to a gene: 5. Germline CDR1 is SGHNT and CDR2 is YENEEA. The CDR3 loop is CASSPGQGFTEAFF. Here the CDR3 DNA reads TGTGCCAGCAGTCCGGGACAGGGGTTCACTGAAGCTTTCTTT. Complete variable domain (other parts from reference TRBV11-3 and TRBJ1-1): EAGVVQSPRYKIIEKKQPVAFWCNPISGHNTLYWYLQNLGQGPELLIRYENEEAVDDSQLPKDRFSAERLKGVDSTLKIQPAELGDSAVYLCASSPGQGFTEAFFGQGTRLTVV.

This chain connects TRBV3-1 (or the pseudogene TRBV3-2) to TRBJ1-1; D not resolved. Trimming removed 1 base from V and 6 bases from J, with 3 bases in between. The CDR3 consists of 11 residues. Germline V gives CDR1 LGHDT, CDR2 YNNKEL (reference sequence). In nucleotides, the CDR3 is TGTGCCAGCAGCCAAGGACCTGAAGCTTTCTTT. It is translated as CASSQGPEAFF.